What follows are 15 T cell receptor beta chains derived from one specimen sequenced in a study of T cells in Graves' hyperthyroidism and ophthalmopathy. Authors of the study amplified TCR beta CDR3 regions from RNA transcripts. Using the HTBI primer set, a first-round RT-PCR was run on the TCR CDR3. TCRdb reprocessed the multiplex PCR reads via MiXCR and lists one record per CDR3 protein. The sample consists of approximately 690,000 distinct CDR3 sequences, more than 20% of them appearing once. The specimen was blood. The receptor source for this set is a man aged 25-45 years with Graves' ophthalmopathy.

V and J are TRBV28 and TRBJ1-3; TRBD1 matches at 7 bases. V shed 8 bases, J shed 0 bases, and the junction held 7 bases outside the gene matches. Germline V gene sequence: CDR1 MDHEN, CDR2 SYDVKM. This CDR3 spans 15 amino acids. The CDR3 spells CASQGQPTSGNTIYF. CDR3 DNA sequence: TGTGCCAGCCAGGGACAGCCCACCTCTGGAAACACCATATATTTT.

The rearrangement joins TRBV19 to TRBJ2-1; 10 positions agree with TRBD2. Germline CDR1 reads LNHDA; CDR2 reads SQIVND (reference sequence). The CDR3 length is 14 residues. The junction had 9 bases not matched to a gene; V was cut back by 9 bases and J by 7 bases. CDR3 amino acids: CASQPGLARNEQFF. CDR3 sequence (DNA): TGTGCCAGCCAACCGGGACTAGCGCGGAATGAGCAGTTCTTC.

This clonotype occurred a few times. This chain links TRBV5-1 with TRBJ1-3; D might be TRBD1 (5 bases). This CDR3 contains 15 residues. Germline-derived CDR1 and CDR2 are SGHRS and YFSETQ. Trimming took 7 bases from V and 0 from J, leaving 14 bases between them. The CDR3 spells CASSRLTGSGNTIYF. CDR3 coding DNA: TGCGCCAGCTCCCGCTTAACAGGCTCTGGAAACACCATATATTTT.

This clonotype was seen at least ten times. This chain joins TRBV5-1 and TRBJ1-1, with D possibly being TRBD1 (5 bases). This CDR3 spans 15 amino acids. V gave up 0 bases and J gave up 4 bases, with 13 bases separating them. The germline CDR1 and CDR2 sequences are SGHRS and YFSETQ. The CDR3 nucleotides are TGCGCCAGCAGCTTGGCCCCGGGTGGGGGCACTGAAGCTTTCTTT. This encodes CASSLAPGGGTEAFF.

This sequence joins TRBV18 and TRBJ1-2; possible D gene TRBD1, 6 bases. CDR1 is KGHSH, CDR2 LQKENI, per germline. There are 14 residues in the CDR3. V lost 7 bases and J lost 4, with 16 bases in between. CDR3 in DNA: TGTGCCAGCTTCTCGGAACAGGGAGTCTATGGCTACACCTTC. This codes for CASFSEQGVYGYTF.

The chain recombines TRBV18 with TRBJ2-3, with D tentatively TRBD2 (5 bases). With 0 bases removed from V and 4 bases from J, the gap between germline ends came to 14 bases. Per the germline V gene, CDR1 is KGHSH and CDR2 is LQKENI. This CDR3 has 16 amino acids. The CDR3 region has the DNA TGTGCCAGCTCACCACCCCTAGGACTCAACCCAGATACGCAGTATTTT. Its translation: CASSPPLGLNPDTQYF.

This clonotype was picked up many times. The DNA for the CDR3 is TGTGCCAGCAGTTTATTCGGGACAGGGGGCACTGAAGCTTTCTTT. Amino acid sequence: CASSLFGTGGTEAFF. The chain is built from TRBV12-3 or TRBV12-4 and TRBJ1-1, with 11 bases matching TRBD1. V dropped 2 bases and J dropped 4; count of bases not matched to a gene: 3. The CDR3 sequence is 15 residues long.

This clonotype turned up a few times. J is TRBJ2-7 and V is TRBV3-1; 8 bases line up with TRBD2. CDR3 length: 16 amino acids. Germline V gene data show CDR1 as LGHDT and CDR2 as YNNKEL (reference sequence). The trim removed 1 base at V and 1 base at J, leaving 6 bases unmatched. The CDR3 here is CASSQGTSGSSYEQYF. CDR3 DNA: TGTGCCAGCAGCCAAGGAACTAGCGGTTCATCCTACGAGCAGTACTTC.

This chain connects TRBV20-1 to TRBJ1-4; D not certain. This CDR3 is 13 amino acids long. Trimming left V 1 base short and J 4 bases short, with 7 bases between. Germline V gives CDR1 DFQATT, CDR2 SNEGSKA (reference sequence). CDR3 nucleotides: TGCAGTGCTAGAGCCCAGATTAATGAAAAACTGTTTTTT. As protein: CSARAQINEKLFF.

As to this clonotype: Germline and junction disagree at one end, which may indicate a read error. DNA for the CDR3: TGTGTCAGCAGCTTGACAGGGGCTGGGGCCAACGTCCTGACTTTC. Its protein is CVSSLTGAGANVLTF. The genes are TRBV7-9 and TRBJ2-6, with 8 bases lining up with TRBD1. Germline V gives CDR1 SEHNR, CDR2 FQNEAQ (reference sequence). The CDR3 has 15 amino acids.

This clonotype was counted a few times. This rearrangement joins TRBV24-1 to TRBJ2-1; D possibly corresponds to TRBD1 (5 bases). This CDR3 is 15 amino acids long. Trimming pared 2 bases from V and 6 bases from J, leaving 13 bases between. Germline V gene lookup returns CDR1 KGHDR and CDR2 SFDVKD. The CDR3 sequence: CATSDSRGQGNEQFF. The DNA for the CDR3 is TGTGCCACCAGTGATTCCCGCGGCCAGGGCAATGAGCAGTTCTTC.

In its sample, this clonotype was seen once. Germline is not matched at one junction end, which may reflect a read error. The V and J genes are TRBV7-8 and TRBJ1-4; 8 bases agree with TRBD1. Looked up from germline, CDR1 is SGHVS and CDR2 is FQNEAQ. The CDR3 totals 15 residues. CDR3 sequence reads: CASSFTGGRNEELFF. The CDR3 DNA reads TGTGCCAGCAGCTTCACAGGGGGACGGAATGAAGAACTGTTTTTT. The full variable domain, its missing parts supplied by reference TRBV7-8 and TRBJ1-4, is GAGVSQSPRYKVAKRGQDVALRCDPISGHVSLFWYQQALGQGPEFLTYFQNEAQLDKSGLPSDRFFAERPEGSVSTLKIQRTQQEDSAVYLCASSFTGGRNEELFFGSGTQLSVL.

This clonotype was counted between two and nine times. The chain employs TRBV20-1 and TRBJ1-4, with D tentatively TRBD1 (6 bases). CDR3 length: 18 amino acids. From germline, CDR1 is DFQATT and CDR2 SNEGSKA (reference sequence). The V end lost 1 base, the J end lost 7 bases, and 25 bases lay between the germline ends. This CDR3 is CSARGRSLGGLKGEKLFF. CDR3 nucleotide sequence: TGCAGTGCTAGAGGAAGGTCTCTGGGGGGGCTAAAGGGTGAAAAACTGTTTTTT.

The V call is TRBV10-3, the J call TRBJ2-5; D is uncertain. Germline loops: CDR1 ENHRY, CDR2 SYGVKD. The CDR3 sequence is 12 residues long. With 10 bases removed from V and 6 bases from J, the gap between germline ends came to 15 bases. CDR3 loop: CATKSGEQTQYF. DNA for the CDR3: TGTGCCACCAAGAGTGGGGAACAGACCCAGTACTTC.

This clonotype was observed a handful of times. The chain has TRBV28 and TRBJ2-3, with TRBD2 as a possible D gene (6 bases). V gave up 2 bases and J gave up 0 bases, with 9 bases separating them. CDR3 size: 15 residues. Looked up from germline, CDR1 is MDHEN and CDR2 is SYDVKM. CDR3 amino acids: CASSLIAVSTDTQYF. CDR3 sequence (DNA): TGTGCCAGCAGTTTAATAGCGGTTAGCACAGATACGCAGTATTTT. Combining the CDR3 with reference TRBV28 and TRBJ2-3 gives the whole variable domain DVKVTQSSRYLVKRTGEKVFLECVQDMDHENMFWYRQDPGLGLRLIYFSYDVKMKEKGDIPEGYSVSREKKERFSLILESASTNQTSMYLCASSLIAVSTDTQYFGPGTRLTVL.